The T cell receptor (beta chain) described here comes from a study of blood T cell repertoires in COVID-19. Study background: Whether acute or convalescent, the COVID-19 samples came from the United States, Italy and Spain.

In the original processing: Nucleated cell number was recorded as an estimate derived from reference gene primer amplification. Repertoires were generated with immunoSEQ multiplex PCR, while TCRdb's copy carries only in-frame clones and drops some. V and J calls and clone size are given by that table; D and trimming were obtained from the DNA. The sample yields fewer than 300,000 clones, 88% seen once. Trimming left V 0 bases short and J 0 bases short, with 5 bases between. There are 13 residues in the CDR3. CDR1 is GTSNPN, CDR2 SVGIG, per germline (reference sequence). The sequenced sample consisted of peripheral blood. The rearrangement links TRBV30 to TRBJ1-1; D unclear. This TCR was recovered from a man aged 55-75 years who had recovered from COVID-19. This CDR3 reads CAWSVDMNTEAFF. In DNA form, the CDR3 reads TGTGCCTGGAGTGTTGACATGAACACTGAAGCTTTCTTT.